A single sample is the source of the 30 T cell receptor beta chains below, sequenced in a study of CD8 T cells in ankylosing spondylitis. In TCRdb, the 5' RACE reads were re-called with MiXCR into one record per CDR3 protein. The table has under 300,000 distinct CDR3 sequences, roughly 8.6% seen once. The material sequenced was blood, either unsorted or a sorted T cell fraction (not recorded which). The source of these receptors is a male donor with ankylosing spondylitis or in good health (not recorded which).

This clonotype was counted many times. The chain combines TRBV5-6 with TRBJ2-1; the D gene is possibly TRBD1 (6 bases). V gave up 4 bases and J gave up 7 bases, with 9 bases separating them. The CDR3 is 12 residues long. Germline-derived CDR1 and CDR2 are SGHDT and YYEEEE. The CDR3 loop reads CASSPTGNEQFF. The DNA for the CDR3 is TGTGCCAGCAGCCCGACAGGAAATGAGCAGTTCTTC. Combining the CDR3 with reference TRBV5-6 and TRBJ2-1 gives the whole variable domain DAGVTQSPTHLIKTRGQQVTLRCSPKSGHDTVSWYQQALGQGPQFIFQYYEEEERQRGNFPDRFSGHQFPNYSSELNVNALLLGDSALYLCASSPTGNEQFFGPGTRLTVL.

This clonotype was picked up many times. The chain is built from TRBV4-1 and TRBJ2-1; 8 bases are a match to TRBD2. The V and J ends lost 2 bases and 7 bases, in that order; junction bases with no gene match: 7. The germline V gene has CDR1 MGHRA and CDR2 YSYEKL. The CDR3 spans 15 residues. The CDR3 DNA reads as TGCGCCAGCAGCCAACGGGAGGGCGCTACGAATGAGCAGTTCTTC. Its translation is CASSQREGATNEQFF.

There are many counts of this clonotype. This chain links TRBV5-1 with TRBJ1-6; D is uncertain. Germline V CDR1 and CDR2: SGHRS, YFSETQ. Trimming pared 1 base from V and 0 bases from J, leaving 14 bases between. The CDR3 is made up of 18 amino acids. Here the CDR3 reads CASSLFGAESSYNSPLHF. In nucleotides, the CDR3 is TGCGCCAGCAGCTTGTTCGGCGCCGAGAGCTCCTATAATTCACCCCTCCACTTT.

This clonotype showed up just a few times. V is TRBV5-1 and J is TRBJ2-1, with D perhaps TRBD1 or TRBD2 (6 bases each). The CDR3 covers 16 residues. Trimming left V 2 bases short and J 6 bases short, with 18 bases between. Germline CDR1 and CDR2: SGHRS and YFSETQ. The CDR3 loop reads CASSFGWVGGPNEQFF. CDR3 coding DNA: TGCGCCAGCAGCTTCGGATGGGTTGGGGGGCCCAATGAGCAGTTCTTC.

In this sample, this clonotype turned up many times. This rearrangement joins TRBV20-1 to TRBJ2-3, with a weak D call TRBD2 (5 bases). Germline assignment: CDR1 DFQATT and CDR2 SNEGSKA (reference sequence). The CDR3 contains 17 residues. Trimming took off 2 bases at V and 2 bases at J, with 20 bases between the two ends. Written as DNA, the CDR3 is TGCAGTGCTAGACCCTCCCTAGCAGCAGCAATCACAGATACGCAGTATTTT. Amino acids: CSARPSLAAAITDTQYF.

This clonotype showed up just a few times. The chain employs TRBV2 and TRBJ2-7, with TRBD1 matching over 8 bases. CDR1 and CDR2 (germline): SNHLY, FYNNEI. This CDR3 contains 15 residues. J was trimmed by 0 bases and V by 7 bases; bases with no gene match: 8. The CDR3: CASMQDRANSYEQYF. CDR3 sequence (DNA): TGTGCCAGCATGCAGGACAGGGCAAACTCCTACGAGCAGTACTTC.

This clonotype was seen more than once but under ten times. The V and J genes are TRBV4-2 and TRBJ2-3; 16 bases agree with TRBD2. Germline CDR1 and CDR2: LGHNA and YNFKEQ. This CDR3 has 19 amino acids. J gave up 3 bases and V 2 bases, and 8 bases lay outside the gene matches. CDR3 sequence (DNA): TGTGCCAGCAGCCAAAGGGGGACTAGCGGGGGGGCTGGGACAGATACGCAGTATTTT. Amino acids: CASSQRGTSGGAGTDTQYF.

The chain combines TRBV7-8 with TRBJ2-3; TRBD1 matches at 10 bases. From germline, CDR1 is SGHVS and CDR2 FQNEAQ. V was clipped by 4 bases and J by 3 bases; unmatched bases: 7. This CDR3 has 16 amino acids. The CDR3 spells CASSSVPGQGTDTQYF. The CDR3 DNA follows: TGTGCCAGCAGCTCCGTCCCGGGACAGGGGACAGATACGCAGTATTTT.

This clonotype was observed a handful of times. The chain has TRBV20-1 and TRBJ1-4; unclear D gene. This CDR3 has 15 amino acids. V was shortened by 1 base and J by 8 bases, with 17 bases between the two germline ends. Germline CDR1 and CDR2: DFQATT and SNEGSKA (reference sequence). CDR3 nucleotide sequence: TGCAGTGCTAGAGGGGCGCCAGAGAGGAACGAAAAACTGTTTTTT. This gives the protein CSARGAPERNEKLFF.

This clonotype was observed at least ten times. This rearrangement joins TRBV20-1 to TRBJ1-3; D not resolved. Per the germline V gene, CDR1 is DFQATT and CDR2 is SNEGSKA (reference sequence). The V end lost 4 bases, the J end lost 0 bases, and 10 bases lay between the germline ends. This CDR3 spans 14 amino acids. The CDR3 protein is CSANDAGSGNTIYF. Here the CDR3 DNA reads TGCAGTGCTAACGATGCGGGCTCTGGAAACACCATATATTTT.

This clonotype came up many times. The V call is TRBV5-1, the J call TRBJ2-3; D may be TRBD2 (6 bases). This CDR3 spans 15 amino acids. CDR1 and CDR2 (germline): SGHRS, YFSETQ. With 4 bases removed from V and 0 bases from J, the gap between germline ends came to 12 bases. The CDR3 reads CASSKGLRSTDTQYF. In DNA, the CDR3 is TGCGCCAGCAGCAAGGGACTTCGCAGCACAGATACGCAGTATTTT.

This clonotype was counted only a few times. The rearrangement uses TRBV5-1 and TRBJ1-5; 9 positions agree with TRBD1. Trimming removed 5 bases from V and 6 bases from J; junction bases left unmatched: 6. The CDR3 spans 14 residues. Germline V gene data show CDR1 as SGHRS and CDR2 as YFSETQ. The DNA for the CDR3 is TGCGCCAGCAGTTGGGGACAGGGTGGTCAGCCCCAGCATTTT. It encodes CASSWGQGGQPQHF.

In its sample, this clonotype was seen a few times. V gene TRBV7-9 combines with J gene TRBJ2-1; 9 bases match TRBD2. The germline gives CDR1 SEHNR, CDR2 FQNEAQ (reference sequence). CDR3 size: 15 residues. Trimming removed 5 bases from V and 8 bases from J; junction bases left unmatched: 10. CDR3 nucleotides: TGTGCCAGCAGCACGGGACTAGCAGGGAGGGATGAGCAGTTCTTC. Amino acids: CASSTGLAGRDEQFF.

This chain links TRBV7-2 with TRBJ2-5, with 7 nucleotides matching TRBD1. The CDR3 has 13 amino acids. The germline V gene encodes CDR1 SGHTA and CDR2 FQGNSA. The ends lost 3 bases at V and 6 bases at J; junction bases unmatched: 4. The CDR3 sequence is CASSFTGVQTQYF. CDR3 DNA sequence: TGTGCCAGCAGCTTTACAGGGGTGCAGACCCAGTACTTC. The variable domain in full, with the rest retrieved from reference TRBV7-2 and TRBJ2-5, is GAGVSQSPSNKVTEKGKDVELRCDPISGHTALYWYRQSLGQGLEFLIYFQGNSAPDKSGLPSDRFSAERTGGSVSTLTIQRTQQEDSAVYLCASSFTGVQTQYFGPGTRLLVL.

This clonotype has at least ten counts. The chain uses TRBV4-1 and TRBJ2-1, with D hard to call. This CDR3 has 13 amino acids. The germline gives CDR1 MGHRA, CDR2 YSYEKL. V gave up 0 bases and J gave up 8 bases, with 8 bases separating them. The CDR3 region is CASSQDLFDEQFF. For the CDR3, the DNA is TGCGCCAGCAGCCAAGATTTGTTCGATGAGCAGTTCTTC.

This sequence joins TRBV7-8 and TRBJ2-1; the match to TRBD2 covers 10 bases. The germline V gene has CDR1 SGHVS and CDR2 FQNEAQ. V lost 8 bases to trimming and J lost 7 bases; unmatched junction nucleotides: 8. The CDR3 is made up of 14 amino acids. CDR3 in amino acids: CASALAGAANEQFF. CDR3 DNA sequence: TGTGCCAGCGCGCTAGCGGGAGCCGCAAATGAGCAGTTCTTC.

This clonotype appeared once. Written as DNA, the CDR3 is TGTGCCAGCAGTTACTCGTCGCGATATGAGCAGTTCTTC. It specifies CASSYSSRYEQFF. V and J are TRBV6-2 or TRBV6-3 and TRBJ2-1; unclear D gene. The length of the CDR3 is 13 residues. V was clipped by 0 bases and J by 8 bases, with 8 bases between them. From germline, CDR1 is MNHEY and CDR2 SVGEGT.

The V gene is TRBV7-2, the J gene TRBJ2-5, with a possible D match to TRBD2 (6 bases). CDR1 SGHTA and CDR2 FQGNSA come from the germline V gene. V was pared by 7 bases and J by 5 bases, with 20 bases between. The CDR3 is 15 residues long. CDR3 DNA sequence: TGTGCCAGCACCGGGGGTCCAGGAGTTCGTGAGACCCAGTACTTC. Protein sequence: CASTGGPGVRETQYF.

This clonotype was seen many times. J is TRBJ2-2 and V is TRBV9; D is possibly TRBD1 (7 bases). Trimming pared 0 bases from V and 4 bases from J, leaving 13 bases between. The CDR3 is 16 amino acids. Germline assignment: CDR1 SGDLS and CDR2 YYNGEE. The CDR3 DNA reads TGTGCCAGCAGCGTAGCAGGGGGGCGTACCACCGGGGAGCTGTTTTTT. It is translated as CASSVAGGRTTGELFF.

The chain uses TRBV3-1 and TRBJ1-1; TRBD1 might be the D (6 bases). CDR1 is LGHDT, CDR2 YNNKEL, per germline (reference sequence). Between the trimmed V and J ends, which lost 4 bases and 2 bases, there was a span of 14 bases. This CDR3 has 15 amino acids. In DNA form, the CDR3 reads TGTGCCAGCAGCCGTTACAGGGAGGTTAACACTGAAGCTTTCTTT. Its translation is CASSRYREVNTEAFF.

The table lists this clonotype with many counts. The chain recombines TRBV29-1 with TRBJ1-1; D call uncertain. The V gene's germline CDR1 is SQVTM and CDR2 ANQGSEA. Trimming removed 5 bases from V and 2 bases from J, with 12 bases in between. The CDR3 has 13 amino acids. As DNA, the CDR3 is TGCAGCGTTCAAGCGACACCCAACACTGAAGCTTTCTTT. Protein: CSVQATPNTEAFF. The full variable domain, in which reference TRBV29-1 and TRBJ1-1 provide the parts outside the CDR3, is SAVISQKPSRDICQRGTSLTIQCQVDSQVTMMFWYRQQPGQSLTLIATANQGSEATYESGFVIDKFPISRPNLTFSTLTVSNMSPEDSSIYLCSVQATPNTEAFFGQGTRLTVV.

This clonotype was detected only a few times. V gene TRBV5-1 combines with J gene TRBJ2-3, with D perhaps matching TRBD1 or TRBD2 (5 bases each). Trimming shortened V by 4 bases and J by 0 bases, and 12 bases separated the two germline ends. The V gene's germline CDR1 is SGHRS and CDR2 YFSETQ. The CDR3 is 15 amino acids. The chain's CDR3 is CASSPEGRSTDTQYF. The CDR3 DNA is TGCGCCAGCAGCCCCGAGGGGCGTAGCACAGATACGCAGTATTTT.

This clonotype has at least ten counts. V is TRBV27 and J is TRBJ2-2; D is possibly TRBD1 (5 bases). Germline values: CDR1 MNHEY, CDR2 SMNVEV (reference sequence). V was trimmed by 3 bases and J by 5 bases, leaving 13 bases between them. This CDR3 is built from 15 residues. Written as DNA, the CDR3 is TGTGCCAGCAGTTTGATTCAGGGTCGGACCGGGGAGCTGTTTTTT. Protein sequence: CASSLIQGRTGELFF.

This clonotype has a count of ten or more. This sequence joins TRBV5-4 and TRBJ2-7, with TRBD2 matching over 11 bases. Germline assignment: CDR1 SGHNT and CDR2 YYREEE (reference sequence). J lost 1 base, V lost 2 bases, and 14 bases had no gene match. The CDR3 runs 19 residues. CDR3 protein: CASSFPGTSGVPDSYEQYF. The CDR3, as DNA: TGTGCCAGCAGCTTTCCCGGGACTAGCGGCGTCCCTGATTCCTACGAGCAGTACTTC.

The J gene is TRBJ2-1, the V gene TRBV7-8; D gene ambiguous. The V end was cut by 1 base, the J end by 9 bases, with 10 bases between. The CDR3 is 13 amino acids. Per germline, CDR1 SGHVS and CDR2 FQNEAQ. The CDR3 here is CASSLEGWGEQFF. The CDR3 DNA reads TGTGCCAGCAGCTTAGAGGGTTGGGGTGAGCAGTTCTTC.

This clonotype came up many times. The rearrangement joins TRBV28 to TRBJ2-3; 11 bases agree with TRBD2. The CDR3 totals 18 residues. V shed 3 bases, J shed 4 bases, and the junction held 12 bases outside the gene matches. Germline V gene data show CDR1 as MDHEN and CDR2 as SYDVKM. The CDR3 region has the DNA TGTGCCAGCAGTTTTCCACCCGATAGCGGGAGGGCCCCAGATACGCAGTATTTT. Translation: CASSFPPDSGRAPDTQYF.

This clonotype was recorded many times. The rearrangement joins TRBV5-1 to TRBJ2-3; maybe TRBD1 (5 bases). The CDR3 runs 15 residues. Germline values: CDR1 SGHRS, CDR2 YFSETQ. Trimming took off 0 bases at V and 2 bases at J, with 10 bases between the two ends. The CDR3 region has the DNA TGCGCCAGCAGCTTGGGTGGGGCGGACACAGATACGCAGTATTTT. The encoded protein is CASSLGGADTDTQYF.

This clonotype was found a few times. CDR3 DNA sequence: TGCAGTGCTCCCGGGGGCGGGGACTATGGCTACACCTTC. It codes for CSAPGGGDYGYTF. V is TRBV20-1 and J is TRBJ1-2; maybe TRBD1 (6 bases). In germline, CDR1 is DFQATT, CDR2 SNEGSKA (reference sequence). The CDR3 contains 13 residues. The germline V and J ends were trimmed by 5 bases and 3 bases, with 13 bases remaining between them.

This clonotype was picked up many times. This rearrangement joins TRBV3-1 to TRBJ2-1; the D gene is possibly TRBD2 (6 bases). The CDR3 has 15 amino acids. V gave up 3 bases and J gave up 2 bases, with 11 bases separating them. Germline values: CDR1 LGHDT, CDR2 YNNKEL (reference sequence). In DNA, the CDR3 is TGTGCCAGCAGCCATCGGGGGACCGCCTACAATGAGCAGTTCTTC. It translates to CASSHRGTAYNEQFF.

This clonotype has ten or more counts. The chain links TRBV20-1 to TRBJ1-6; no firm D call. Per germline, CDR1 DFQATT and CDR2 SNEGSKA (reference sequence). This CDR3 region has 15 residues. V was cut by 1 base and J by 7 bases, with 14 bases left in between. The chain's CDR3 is CSARAVDLGNSPLHF. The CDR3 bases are TGCAGTGCTAGAGCGGTAGACCTGGGGAATTCACCCCTCCACTTT.